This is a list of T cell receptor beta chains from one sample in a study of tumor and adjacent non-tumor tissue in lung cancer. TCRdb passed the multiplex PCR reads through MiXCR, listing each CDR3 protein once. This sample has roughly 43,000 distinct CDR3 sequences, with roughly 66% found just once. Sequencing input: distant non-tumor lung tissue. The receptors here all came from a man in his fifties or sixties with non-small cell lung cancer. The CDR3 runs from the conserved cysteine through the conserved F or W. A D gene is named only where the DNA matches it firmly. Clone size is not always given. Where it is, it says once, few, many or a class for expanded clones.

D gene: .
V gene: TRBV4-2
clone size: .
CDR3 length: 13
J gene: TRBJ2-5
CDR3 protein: CTSGYSDEETQYF
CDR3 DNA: TGTACCAGCGGCTACAGCGACGAGGAGACCCAGTACTTC

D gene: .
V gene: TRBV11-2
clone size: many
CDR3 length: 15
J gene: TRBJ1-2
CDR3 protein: CASSISRDGFYGYTF
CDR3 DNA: TGTGCCAGCAGCATATCCCGGGACGGATTCTATGGCTACACCTTC

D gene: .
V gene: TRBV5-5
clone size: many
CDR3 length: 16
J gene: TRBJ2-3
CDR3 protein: CASSPRRSESTDTQYF
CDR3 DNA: TGTGCCAGCAGCCCCCGGAGGTCGGAAAGCACAGATACGCAGTATTTT

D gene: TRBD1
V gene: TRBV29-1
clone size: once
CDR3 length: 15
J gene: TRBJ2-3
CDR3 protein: CRAIPRTGGTDTQYF
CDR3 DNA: TGCAGAGCGATCCCCAGGACAGGGGGCACAGATACGCAGTATTTT

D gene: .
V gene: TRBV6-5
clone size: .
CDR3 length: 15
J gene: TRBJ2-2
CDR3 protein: CARSRVMGQAGELLF
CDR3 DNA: TGTGCCCGCAGCAGAGTCATGGGGCAGGCCGGGGAGCTGCTTTTT

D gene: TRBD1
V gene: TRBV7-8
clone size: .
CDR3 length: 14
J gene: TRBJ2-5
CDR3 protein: CTSTDRQGWRTQYF
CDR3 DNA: TGTACCAGCACGGATAGACAGGGCTGGCGGACCCAGTACTTC

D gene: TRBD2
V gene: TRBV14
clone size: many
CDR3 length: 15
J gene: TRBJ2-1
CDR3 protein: CASSPLAGSNNEQFF
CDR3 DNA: TGTGCCAGCAGCCCATTAGCGGGATCTAACAATGAGCAGTTCTTC

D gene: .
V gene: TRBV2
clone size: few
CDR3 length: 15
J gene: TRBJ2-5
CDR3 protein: CASSEGVGFQETQYF
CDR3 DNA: TGTGCCAGCAGTGAAGGGGTGGGGTTCCAAGAGACCCAGTACTTC

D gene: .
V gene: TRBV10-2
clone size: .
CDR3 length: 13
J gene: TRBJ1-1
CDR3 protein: CASSKGVPTEAFF
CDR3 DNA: TGTGCCAGCAGTAAGGGGGTACCCACTGAAGCTTTCTTT

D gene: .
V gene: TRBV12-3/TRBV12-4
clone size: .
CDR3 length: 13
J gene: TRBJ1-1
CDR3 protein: CASSRGLNTEVFF
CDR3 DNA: TGTGCCAGCAGCCGGGGCCTGAACACTGAAGTTTTCTTT

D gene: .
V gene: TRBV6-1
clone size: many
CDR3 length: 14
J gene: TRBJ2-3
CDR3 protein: CASGWTDYTDTQYF
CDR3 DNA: TGTGCCAGCGGATGGACAGACTACACAGATACGCAGTATTTT

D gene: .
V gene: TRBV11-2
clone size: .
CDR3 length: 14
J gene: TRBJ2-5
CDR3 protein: CASSLDEVGEIQYF
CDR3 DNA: TGTGCCAGCAGCTTAGACGAGGTGGGAGAGATCCAGTACTTC